This T cell receptor beta chain was profiled in a study of shared clonotypes between healthy human individuals. The method was immunoSEQ multiplex PCR; TCRdb's version includes in-frame clones alone and lacks a portion of them. Among some 2,000,000 clones listed, about 94% were seen once. Note on this clone: Its antigen is unidentified.

CDR3 length equals 15 residues. The junction had 7 bases not matched to a gene; V was cut back by 5 bases and J by 5 bases. The V gene's germline CDR1 is WNHNN and CDR2 SYGVQD (reference sequence). Findings and caveats of the study: A reduction in generation probabilities was seen for non-shared clonotypes relative to those shared by all four donors. The low donor count limited represented genetic and exposure-history diversity.

This sequence originates from a man between 18 and 35 years old in good health. The rearrangement joins TRBV10-1 to TRBJ1-1, with 11 bases matching TRBD1. Sequencing used naive CD4+ T cells sorted from blood. As for subset: CD45RA+ positively selected. The CDR3 DNA follows: TGCGCCAGCAGTTCCGGGACAGGGGGTAAGACTGAAGCTTTCTTT. Its translation: CASSSGTGGKTEAFF.